Shown below are 24 T cell receptor beta chains from a single sample sequenced in a study of blood T cell dynamics during melanoma immunotherapy. Time point: week 3, after first cycle of checkpoint inhibitor. The repertoire was sequenced with immunoSEQ multiplex PCR; TCRdb's copy has only in-frame clones and lacks some. In the table there are 10,000 to 13,000 clones, 75% to 90% of which are singletons. Specimen: blood, collected from a patient treated with checkpoint blockade. These receptors were collected from a human donor with melanoma.

The chain carries TRBV7-3 and TRBJ2-2; unclear D gene. Germline V lookup: CDR1 SGHTA, CDR2 FQGTGA. Trimming stripped 0 bases from V and 0 bases from J, with 11 bases between. The CDR3 is 17 amino acids. CDR3 residues: CASSLTMEGSNTGELFF. The DNA for the CDR3 is TGTGCCAGCAGCTTAACGATGGAAGGTTCGAACACCGGGGAGCTGTTTTTT.

This clone has only a few counts. This chain links TRBV2 with TRBJ2-5, with D possibly TRBD2 on 6 matching bases. Germline V gene data show CDR1 as SNHLY and CDR2 as FYNNEI. This CDR3 comprises 13 residues. V lost 4 bases and J lost 5, with 11 bases in between. The CDR3 sequence is CASSAGRGETQYF. CDR3 in DNA: TGTGCCAGCAGTGCGGGACGGGGGGAGACCCAGTACTTC.

V and J are TRBV6-1 and TRBJ1-1; 11 bases align to TRBD1. CDR3 length: 14 amino acids. CDR1 and CDR2 (germline): MNHNS, SASEGT. Trimming took 6 bases from V and 6 from J; bases not matched to a gene: 6. This CDR3 is CASSNGQGAAEAFF. CDR3 sequence (DNA): TGTGCCAGCAGCAATGGACAGGGGGCCGCTGAAGCTTTCTTT.

This chain connects TRBV10-3 to TRBJ1-2; unclear D gene. Trimming cost V 6 bases and J 0 bases, with 11 bases left between them. This CDR3 region has 14 residues. The germline V gene encodes CDR1 ENHRY and CDR2 SYGVKD. In nucleotides, the CDR3 is TGTGCCATCAGGAAGGAGCTAGCTAACTATGGCTACACCTTC. It specifies CAIRKELANYGYTF.

This chain joins TRBV7-2 and TRBJ1-2, with a weak D call TRBD1 (5 bases). Per germline, CDR1 SGHTA and CDR2 FQGNSA. This CDR3 is built from 12 residues. Trimming shortened V by 3 bases and J by 4 bases, and 6 bases separated the two germline ends. The CDR3 sequence: CASSLRGYGYTF. The CDR3 nucleotides read TGTGCCAGCAGCTTGAGGGGCTATGGCTACACCTTC. Based on the CDR3 plus reference TRBV7-2 and TRBJ1-2, the full variable domain is GAGVSQSPSNKVTEKGKDVELRCDPISGHTALYWYRQSLGQGLEFLIYFQGNSAPDKSGLPSDRFSAERTGGSVSTLTIQRTQQEDSAVYLCASSLRGYGYTFGSGTRLTVV.

The rearrangement links TRBV4-1 to TRBJ2-5; possible D gene TRBD2, 7 bases. With 4 bases removed from V and 5 bases from J, the gap between germline ends came to 17 bases. In germline, CDR1 is MGHRA, CDR2 YSYEKL. This CDR3 is built from 15 residues. CDR3: CASSLPGGGGETQYF. The CDR3 region has the DNA TGCGCCAGCAGCCTTCCTGGGGGGGGCGGGGAGACCCAGTACTTC.

This clone was observed a handful of times. The chain links TRBV7-9 to TRBJ1-1; D remains unclear. Trimming shortened V by 4 bases and J by 1 base, and 13 bases separated the two germline ends. The CDR3 extends over 15 amino acids. Germline CDR1 SEHNR, CDR2 FQNEAQ (reference sequence). CDR3 nucleotides: TGTGCCAGCAGCTCCGAGCGTGGCGGGAACACTGAAGCTTTCTTT. Its translation: CASSSERGGNTEAFF.

This chain connects TRBV6-5 to TRBJ1-2; tentative D call: TRBD1 (5 bases). V lost 2 bases and J 4 bases, leaving 11 bases between the germline ends. CDR3 size: 14 residues. Germline CDR1 reads MNHEY; CDR2 reads SVGAGI. CDR3 bases: TGTGCCAGCAGTTACGCCCAGGGTCCCTATGGCTACACCTTC. Its protein is CASSYAQGPYGYTF.

The rearrangement links TRBV11-3 to TRBJ2-7; 11 nucleotides line up with TRBD1. CDR1 is SGHNT and CDR2 is YENEEA in the germline V gene. V gave up 4 bases and J gave up 6 bases; unmatched junction bases: 2. The CDR3 extends over 13 amino acids. The CDR3: CASSSGTGGEQYF. The CDR3 DNA reads as TGTGCCAGCAGCTCCGGGACAGGGGGCGAGCAGTACTTC.

The J gene is TRBJ1-2, the V gene TRBV6-1, with no clear D. V dropped 1 base and J dropped 2 bases, with 5 bases sitting between them. The CDR3 consists of 13 residues. Germline V CDR1 and CDR2: MNHNS, SASEGT. The CDR3 DNA follows: TGTGCCAGCAGTGAAGTTCTCAACTATGGCTACACCTTC. Amino acids: CASSEVLNYGYTF.

The chain has TRBV7-2 and TRBJ2-3; D may be TRBD1 or TRBD2 (6 bases each). Germline values: CDR1 SGHTA, CDR2 FQGNSA. The germline V and J ends were trimmed by 5 bases and 5 bases, with 17 bases remaining between them. The CDR3 sequence is 15 residues long. The CDR3 loop reads CASSTPGASEDTQYF. Here the CDR3 DNA reads TGTGCCAGCAGCACCCCGGGGGCCTCAGAAGATACGCAGTATTTT.

V is TRBV7-2 and J is TRBJ1-3; D possibly corresponds to TRBD1 (5 bases). This CDR3 has 13 amino acids. V was pared by 6 bases and J by 3 bases, with 9 bases between. Germline V gene lookup returns CDR1 SGHTA and CDR2 FQGNSA. The CDR3: CASSPGYGNTIYF. CDR3 bases: TGTGCCAGCAGTCCAGGGTATGGAAACACCATATATTTT.

V usage is TRBV7-9 and J usage is TRBJ2-5; TRBD2 is a possible D gene (5 bases). The CDR3 has 12 amino acids. V lost 6 bases and J lost 3, with 8 bases in between. The germline gives CDR1 SEHNR, CDR2 FQNEAQ (reference sequence). The CDR3 region is CASRRAEETQYF. CDR3 bases: TGTGCCAGCAGGAGGGCGGAAGAGACCCAGTACTTC.

V and J are TRBV11-2 and TRBJ2-5; no firm D call. From germline, CDR1 is SGHAT and CDR2 FQNNGV. Trimming cost V 5 bases and J 7 bases, with 14 bases left between them. The CDR3 spans 13 residues. The CDR3, as DNA: TGTGCCAGCAGCGAAGGAACGGTTGGGACCCAGTACTTC. Encoded protein: CASSEGTVGTQYF.

The rearrangement uses TRBV28 and TRBJ1-1; 7 bases line up with TRBD1. There are 14 residues in the CDR3. The V and J ends lost 4 bases and 4 bases, in that order; junction bases with no gene match: 6. The V gene's germline CDR1 is MDHEN and CDR2 SYDVKM. The CDR3 DNA reads TGTGCCAGCAGTTCAACAGGGGAGGCCACTGAAGCTTTCTTT. Its translation: CASSSTGEATEAFF.

The chain carries TRBV5-1 and TRBJ2-3, with 9 bases identical to TRBD1. The CDR3 length is 16 residues. Looked up from germline, CDR1 is SGHRS and CDR2 is YFSETQ. V lost 4 bases to trimming and J lost 4 bases; unmatched junction nucleotides: 10. CDR3: CASSLNPGQGSDTQYF. CDR3 in DNA: TGCGCCAGCAGCCTTAATCCGGGACAGGGTTCAGATACGCAGTATTTT.

This clone has just a few counts. This sequence joins TRBV10-3 and TRBJ1-5; D gene uncertain. Looked up from germline, CDR1 is ENHRY and CDR2 is SYGVKD. Trimming took off 4 bases at V and 0 bases at J, with 4 bases between the two ends. The CDR3 has 13 amino acids. In nucleotides, the CDR3 is TGTGCCATCAGTGGAAATAGCAATCAGCCCCAGCATTTT. Residues: CAISGNSNQPQHF.

This clone came up a few times. The gene calls are TRBV5-4 and TRBJ1-6, with 9 nucleotides matching TRBD1. V trimming: 4 bases; J trimming: 11 bases; junction bases outside the gene matches: 7. CDR1 is SGHNT, CDR2 YYREEE, per germline (reference sequence). The CDR3 runs 14 residues. CDR3: CASSLRDRETPLHF. DNA of the CDR3: TGTGCCAGCAGCCTCCGGGACAGGGAGACACCCCTCCACTTT.

The V gene is TRBV30, the J gene TRBJ2-6; TRBD1 aligns across 7 bases. Germline lookup yields CDR1 GTSNPN and CDR2 SVGIG (reference sequence). J was trimmed by 1 base and V by 8 bases; bases with no gene match: 5. This CDR3 is 14 amino acids long. This chain's CDR3 is CAGKTGSGANVLTF. The CDR3 DNA reads TGTGCCGGGAAGACAGGGTCTGGGGCCAACGTCCTGACTTTC.

In this sample, this clone turned up once. This chain uses TRBV6-5 with TRBJ1-2, with D perhaps matching TRBD1 (6 bases). Trimming stripped 2 bases from V and 4 bases from J, with 14 bases between. The CDR3 loop spans 15 amino acids. CDR1 MNHEY and CDR2 SVGAGI come from the germline V gene. Written as DNA, the CDR3 is TGTGCCAGCAGTTACGATCCGGGGGCAATCTATGGCTACACCTTC. Its protein is CASSYDPGAIYGYTF.

Only one count was recorded for this clone. This chain connects TRBV9 to TRBJ2-5, with a tentative D call TRBD2 (7 bases). V lost 4 bases and J lost 1, with 20 bases in between. CDR1 is SGDLS and CDR2 is YYNGEE in the germline V gene. This CDR3 has 17 residues. The CDR3 region has the DNA TGTGCCAGCAGCCCAGCTGGGGGGGCCCCAACCCAAGAGACCCAGTACTTC. It encodes CASSPAGGAPTQETQYF.

The rearrangement links TRBV2 to TRBJ2-5; 14 bases match TRBD2. The V segment lost 6 bases and the J segment 7 bases; nucleotides outside the gene matches: 7. The CDR3 sequence is 15 residues long. The germline V gene encodes CDR1 SNHLY and CDR2 FYNNEI. CDR3 protein: CASRPTSGGAGTQYF. The CDR3 coding sequence is TGTGCCAGCAGACCGACTAGCGGGGGGGCCGGGACCCAGTACTTC. Full variable domain (rest looked up from reference TRBV2 and TRBJ2-5): EPEVTQTPSHQVTQMGQEVILRCVPISNHLYFYWYRQILGQKVEFLVSFYNNEISEKSEIFDDQFSVERPDGSNFTLKIRSTKLEDSAMYFCASRPTSGGAGTQYFGPGTRLLVL.

On this clone itself: At one boundary the junction diverges from the germline segment, which might be a read error. The gene calls are TRBV7-7 and TRBJ1-3; possibly TRBD1 for D (5 bases). There are 17 residues in the CDR3. Germline lookup yields CDR1 SSHAT and CDR2 FNYEAQ (reference sequence). The CDR3 protein is CASSPGGVGATGNTIYF. The CDR3 DNA reads TGTGCTAGCAGCCCAGGCGGTGTTGGGGCTACTGGAAACACCATATATTTT.

The chain has TRBV7-9 and TRBJ2-7, with TRBD1 as a possible D gene (6 bases). Germline V gene sequence: CDR1 SEHNR, CDR2 FQNEAQ (reference sequence). This CDR3 region has 15 residues. Trimming stripped 5 bases from V and 2 bases from J, with 16 bases between. The CDR3 DNA reads TGTGCCAGCAGCAGGGGGAACAGGGACGCCTACGAGCAGTACGTC. Protein: CASSRGNRDAYEQYV.